This is a list of T cell receptor beta chains from one sample in a study of identifying expanded T cells in peripheral blood. TCRdb's table, derived via immunoSEQ multiplex PCR, lists solely in-frame clones and lacks some. Of 70,000 to 95,000 clones detected, about 90% appear once; the ten largest clones hold 3.9%. Sequences were obtained from blood. Every receptor here comes from a person aged 18 to 75 in good health. Both conserved end residues are part of each CDR3. The D gene is left open where the match is weak. Some rows mark clone size as missing; the rest say once, few, many or name a class of expanded clone.

cdr3_nt cdr3_aa j_call d_call v_call clone_size cdr3_length
TGCGCCAGCAGCCAAGCTCTAGCGGGAAGTGAGCAGTACTTC CASSQALAGSEQYF TRBJ2-7 TRBD2 TRBV4-1 few 14
TGTGCCAGCAGCCGGGGGACGTCCACCGGGGAGCTGTTTTTT CASSRGTSTGELFF TRBJ2-2 . TRBV27 . 14
TGCGCCAGCAGCTTGGGGACGGTTGTCTACACTGAAGCTTTCTTT CASSLGTVVYTEAFF TRBJ1-1 . TRBV5-1 . 15
TGCGCCAGCAGCCTTCGGACAGGGAGAGAAGAGACCCAGTACTTC CASSLRTGREETQYF TRBJ2-5 TRBD1 TRBV5-1 . 15
TGTGCCAGCAGCTTCCAGACTAGTACGAGCACAGATACGCAGTATTTT CASSFQTSTSTDTQYF TRBJ2-3 . TRBV7-6 . 16
TGTGCCAGCAGCTCGGCGGCGGGGGGGGTACCGGAGCAGTTCTTC CASSSAAGGVPEQFF TRBJ2-1 TRBD2 TRBV5-4 . 15
TGCAGCGTTGGTTGGGGAGGGGACAGAGAAGCTTTCTTT CSVGWGGDREAFF TRBJ1-1 TRBD1 TRBV29-1 . 13
TGTGCCATCAGTGAGAGACAGGAGGGGGAAGCTTTCTTT CAISERQEGEAFF TRBJ1-1 . TRBV10-3 . 13
TGTGCCAGCAGCTTGGCTGGAAACACCATATATTTT CASSLAGNTIYF TRBJ1-3 . TRBV5-4 once 12
TGTGCCAGCAACTGGGACAGGGGGCGAGAGCAGTACTTC CASNWDRGREQYF TRBJ2-7 TRBD1 TRBV7-9 . 13
TGTGCCAGCATAGGGGGTTCACCAAGGGATGGCTACACCTTC CASIGGSPRDGYTF TRBJ1-2 . TRBV11-2 . 14
TGTGCCAGCAGCCACATGACAGGGAACACTGAAGCTTTCTTT CASSHMTGNTEAFF TRBJ1-1 . TRBV7-9 . 14
TGTGCCAGCAGCCCGGGACAGAGCTCCTACGAGCAGTACTTC CASSPGQSSYEQYF TRBJ2-7 TRBD1 TRBV6-6 . 14
TGTGCCAGCAGCTTGCAATCGGGTTATGGCTACACCTTC CASSLQSGYGYTF TRBJ1-2 . TRBV5-4 . 13
TGTGCCAGCAGCTTAAAAAGGTCCACCGGGGAGCTGTTTTTT CASSLKRSTGELFF TRBJ2-2 . TRBV7-3 . 14
TGCGCCAGCAGCTACCAAGAGACCCAGTACTTC CASSYQETQYF TRBJ2-5 . TRBV5-1 . 11
TGTGCCAGCAGCTTGGACAGGGCGGGGGACGAGCAGTACTTC CASSLDRAGDEQYF TRBJ2-7 . TRBV5-4 . 14
TGTGCCAGCAGCCCCCTGAGGGACAATGAGCAGTTCTTC CASSPLRDNEQFF TRBJ2-1 . TRBV13 . 13
TGTGCCAGCAGCGCCACGGGCCCCGAATTCTCCTACGAGCAGTACTTC CASSATGPEFSYEQYF TRBJ2-7 . TRBV7-9 . 16
TGTGCCAGCAGCCTCTCGTTAGCGGCGCAAGAGACCCAGTACTTC CASSLSLAAQETQYF TRBJ2-5 . TRBV7-9 once 15
TGTGCCAGCAGCGACGGGGACAGGGGGCGCCTAAGGAACACCGGGGAGCTGTTTTTT CASSDGDRGRLRNTGELFF TRBJ2-2 TRBD1 TRBV9 . 19
TGCAGCGTTCCAGCAACTAATGAAAAACTGTTTTTT CSVPATNEKLFF TRBJ1-4 . TRBV29-1 few 12
TGTGCCTGGAGTGGGGGCAGCCAAGAGACCCAGTACTTC CAWSGGSQETQYF TRBJ2-5 . TRBV30 . 13
TGTGCCAGCAGCTCGGGACAGGGGGAGGCCAACGTCCTGACTTTC CASSSGQGEANVLTF TRBJ2-6 TRBD1 TRBV7-2 . 15
TGTGCCAGCAGTCAACCCGGGACAGGGGGTTCCCTGTATGGCTACACCTTC CASSQPGTGGSLYGYTF TRBJ1-2 TRBD1 TRBV27 . 17
TGTGCCAGCAGCGTGGAGGACAGGGGAGCCGATACGCAGTATTTT CASSVEDRGADTQYF TRBJ2-3 TRBD1 TRBV9 . 15
TGTGCCAGCAGCCAGGAACTCGTTAACAGGGGTGATGGCTACACCTTC CASSQELVNRGDGYTF TRBJ1-2 TRBD1 TRBV4-2 . 16
TGCGCCAGCAGCCGGCAAGATGTTGCAGCCGGGACAGATACGCAGTATTTT CASSRQDVAAGTDTQYF TRBJ2-3 . TRBV4-1 once 17
TGTGCCAGCAAACCACAACCCCTCCGGGACCACGACAATGAGCAGTTCTTC CASKPQPLRDHDNEQFF TRBJ2-1 . TRBV28 . 17
TGTGCCAGCAGCGTAGACGACAGGGAGCACGAGCAGTACTTC CASSVDDREHEQYF TRBJ2-7 TRBD1 TRBV9 once 14
TGTGCCAGCAGCTTAGCTGCCGGGGCCCCCTACGAGCAGTACTTC CASSLAAGAPYEQYF TRBJ2-7 . TRBV11-3 . 15
TGTGCCAGCAGCCGACAGGGAACTAATGAAAAACTGTTTTTT CASSRQGTNEKLFF TRBJ1-4 TRBD1 TRBV7-9 few 14
TGTGCCAGCAGTCTCACCGGGACAGGGTTTATGTACTTC CASSLTGTGFMYF TRBJ2-7 TRBD1 TRBV28 . 13
TGTGCCAGCAGCTTAGCGGTGGGACAGGGGGCTTGGGAGCAGTACTTC CASSLAVGQGAWEQYF TRBJ2-7 TRBD1 TRBV7-9 . 16
TGTGCCAGCAGATCCTTACAGCGGGAGGCGTACAATGAGCAGTTCTTC CASRSLQREAYNEQFF TRBJ2-1 TRBD2 TRBV6-6 . 16
TGTGCCAGCTCAAACACCGACAGCAATCAGCCCCAGCATTTT CASSNTDSNQPQHF TRBJ1-5 . TRBV18 few 14
TGTGCCAGCAGCCGGCTAAGGGGCTCTGGGGCCAACGTCCTGACTTTC CASSRLRGSGANVLTF TRBJ2-6 . TRBV13 once 16
TGTGCCAGCAGTGAATGGGGGCAGCCCATAAGGATCTTC CASSEWGQPIRIF TRBJ1-2 . TRBV6-1 . 13